This note documents a single TCR beta chain sequence. The data are from a study of blood T cell repertoires in COVID-19. The V segment lost 1 base and the J segment 0 bases; nucleotides outside the gene matches: 5. CDR3 length: 19 residues. The germline gives CDR1 MNHEY, CDR2 SMNVEV (reference sequence). Produced via immunoSEQ multiplex PCR; TCRdb's table is partial and in-frame only. The sample lists fewer than 200,000 clones, 92% seen once, with around 4.6% in the top ten. The chain has TRBV27 and TRBJ2-2; 13 bases fit TRBD2. The source is a man aged 25 to 40 with COVID-19, enrolled during active disease. Sequenced: peripheral blood. CDR3 nucleotides: TGTGCCAGCAGTTTATACGGGACTAGCGGGGCCACGAACACCGGGGAGCTGTTTTTT. This codes for CASSLYGTSGATNTGELFF.